This T cell receptor beta chain was sequenced for a study of cytomegalovirus exposure and HLA in healthy donors. Study as a whole: Of the donors genotyped, several hundred in all, around 77% fell in the Caucasian-associated ancestry cluster.

This PCR relied on a set of 60 Vbeta primers and 13 Jbeta primers. Clones were sequenced by immunoSEQ multiplex PCR, and TCRdb holds only the in-frame ones, with some missing. The data contain about 59,000 clones, 75% to 90% of them singletons. As regards this clone: The antigen is unknown.

Findings of the study overall: A later analysis reportedly found that, within productive TCRs, an Asian-associated ancestry cluster had fewer N-insertions than the mean observed across the approximately 690 donors. The study assumed roughly uniform donor sequencing depth for presence/absence analyses.

This sequence was found in a woman aged 40 to 50 in good health and CMV-seronegative. The sequenced material came from PBMCs.

The CDR3 spells CASSLSASGADTQYF. CDR3 bases: TGTGCCAGCAGTTTATCAGCTAGCGGGGCAGATACGCAGTATTTT. V gene TRBV27 combines with J gene TRBJ2-3; 9 nucleotides agree with TRBD2. The CDR3 length is 15 residues. Per germline, CDR1 MNHEY and CDR2 SMNVEV (reference sequence). Losses at the gene ends were 0 bases for V and 4 bases for J; bases not matched to a gene: 2.